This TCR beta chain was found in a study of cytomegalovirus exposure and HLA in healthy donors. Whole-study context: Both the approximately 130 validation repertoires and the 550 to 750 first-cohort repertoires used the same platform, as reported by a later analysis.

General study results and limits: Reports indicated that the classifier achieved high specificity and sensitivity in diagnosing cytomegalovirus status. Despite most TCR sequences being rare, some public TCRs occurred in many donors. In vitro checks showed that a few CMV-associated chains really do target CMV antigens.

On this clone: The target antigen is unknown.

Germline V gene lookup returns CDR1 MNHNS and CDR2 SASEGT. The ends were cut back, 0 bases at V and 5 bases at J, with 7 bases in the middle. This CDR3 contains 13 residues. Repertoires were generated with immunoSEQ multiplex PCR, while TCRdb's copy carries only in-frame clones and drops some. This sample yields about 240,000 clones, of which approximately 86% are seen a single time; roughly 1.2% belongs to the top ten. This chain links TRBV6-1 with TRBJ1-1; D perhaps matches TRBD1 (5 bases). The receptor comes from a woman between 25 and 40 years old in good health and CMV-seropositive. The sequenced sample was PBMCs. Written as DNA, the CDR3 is TGTGCCAGCAGTGAAGCCCGGGGGACTGAAGCTTTCTTT. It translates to CASSEARGTEAFF.